Below are 11 T cell receptor beta chains sequenced from a single sample in a study of blood T cell repertoires in COVID-19. Produced via immunoSEQ multiplex PCR; TCRdb's table is partial and in-frame only. Counted here are about 130,000 clones, about 80% occurring once; the ten biggest clones make up more than 35%. Sequences were obtained from peripheral blood. Receptors were obtained from a man aged 40-49 years with active or convalescent COVID-19.

This chain joins TRBV30 and TRBJ2-1; 8 nucleotides line up with TRBD2. V lost 4 bases and J lost 1; bases outside the gene matches: 6. The CDR3 is 15 amino acids. The germline CDR1 and CDR2 sequences are GTSNPN and SVGIG (reference sequence). As DNA, the CDR3 is TGTGCCTGGACGGGCCGACTAGCGTCCTACAATGAGCAGTTCTTC. As protein: CAWTGRLASYNEQFF.

As DNA, the CDR3 is TGTGCCTGGAGCCCGGACAGGGACTATGGCTACACCTTC. This codes for CAWSPDRDYGYTF. The chain combines TRBV30 with TRBJ1-2; 8 bases line up with TRBD1. The CDR3 consists of 13 residues. The J segment lost 3 bases and the V segment lost 3 bases, leaving 3 bases of the junction unmatched. Looked up from germline, CDR1 is GTSNPN and CDR2 is SVGIG (reference sequence).

The V gene is TRBV9, the J gene TRBJ2-3; TRBD1 aligns across 9 bases. CDR1 and CDR2 (germline): SGDLS, YYNGEE. V trimming: 2 bases; J trimming: 2 bases; junction bases outside the gene matches: 3. The CDR3 is made up of 15 amino acids. The CDR3 reads CASSVGQGHTDTQYF. In nucleotides, the CDR3 is TGTGCCAGCAGCGTGGGACAGGGCCACACAGATACGCAGTATTTT.

V gene TRBV11-3 combines with J gene TRBJ2-2; D gene ambiguous. Deletions cut 8 bases from V and 4 bases from J, with 5 bases between. This CDR3 spans 11 amino acids. Germline V gene lookup returns CDR1 SGHNT and CDR2 YENEEA. The CDR3 here is CASRSTGELFF. The CDR3 DNA follows: TGTGCCAGCCGGAGCACCGGGGAGCTGTTTTTT.

This chain links TRBV6-6 with TRBJ1-5, with D hard to call. Trimming cost V 0 bases and J 9 bases, with 6 bases left between them. The CDR3 is 12 amino acids. Germline V CDR1 and CDR2: MNHNY, SVGAGI (reference sequence). The CDR3 bases are TGTGCCAGCAGTTACTCCGGCGGGCCCCAGCATTTT. Residues: CASSYSGGPQHF.

V and J are TRBV15 and TRBJ1-1, with a possible D match to TRBD1 (5 bases). Germline V CDR1 and CDR2: LNHNV, YYDKDF (reference sequence). The V end was cut by 0 bases, the J end by 5 bases, with 13 bases between. The CDR3 contains 15 residues. The CDR3 sequence is CATSRETVRGTEAFF. CDR3 coding DNA: TGTGCCACCAGCAGAGAGACGGTCCGGGGGACTGAAGCTTTCTTT.

The chain joins TRBV5-4 to TRBJ1-1; the match to TRBD1 covers 8 bases. The CDR3 runs to 15 residues. From germline, CDR1 is SGHNT and CDR2 YYREEE (reference sequence). J lost 0 bases, V lost 10 bases, and 11 bases had no gene match. The CDR3 region is CACGQGPSMNTEAFF. CDR3 nucleotide sequence: TGTGCCTGTGGACAGGGTCCCTCTATGAACACTGAAGCTTTCTTT.

The rearrangement joins TRBV29-1 to TRBJ1-2; D gene uncertain. CDR1 and CDR2 from the germline V gene are SQVTM and ANQGSEA. V was pared by 6 bases and J by 3 bases, with 14 bases between. This CDR3 region has 13 residues. The CDR3 loop is CSVGLPGDYGYTF. CDR3 sequence (DNA): TGCAGCGTCGGACTCCCCGGGGACTATGGCTACACCTTC.

The V gene is TRBV7-6, the J gene TRBJ1-5; D gene uncertain. CDR3 length equals 12 residues. The germline V gene has CDR1 SGHVS and CDR2 FNYEAQ. The germline V and J ends were trimmed by 5 bases and 9 bases, with 11 bases remaining between them. The CDR3 coding sequence is TGTGCCAGCAGCCCCGAGTTTGGGCCCCAGCATTTT. Translating gives CASSPEFGPQHF.

The chain joins TRBV10-2 to TRBJ1-2; D possibly corresponds to TRBD1 (5 bases). V was pared by 4 bases and J by 1 base, with 10 bases between. There are 14 residues in the CDR3. In germline, CDR1 is WSHSY, CDR2 SAAADI. In nucleotides, the CDR3 is TGCGCCAGCAGTGCCGTGGACATTAACTATGGCTACACCTTC. Protein sequence: CASSAVDINYGYTF.

This clone appeared a few times. This chain's CDR3 is CASEGDTEAFF. As DNA, the CDR3 is TGTGCCAGTGAGGGGGACACTGAAGCTTTCTTT. The chain uses TRBV19 and TRBJ1-1; D is possibly TRBD1 (6 bases). The germline CDR1 and CDR2 sequences are LNHDA and SQIVND (reference sequence). V was pared by 8 bases and J by 3 bases, with 7 bases between. This CDR3 has 11 residues.